The 22 T cell receptor beta chains listed next were all sequenced from one sample in a study of Graves' ophthalmopathy and Graves' hyperthyroidism. The sequenced template was RNA, covering the TCR beta CDR3 region. An opening RT-PCR round employed HTBI primers and preceded a second-round multiplex PCR. Each CDR3 protein gets one entry after TCRdb re-called the multiplex PCR reads with MiXCR. This sample has about 420,000 distinct CDR3 sequences; around 21% occur once, and the top ten carry approximately 3%. Sequenced material: peripheral blood. These receptors were collected from a woman between 18 and 29 years old with stable Graves' hyperthyroidism.

This clonotype was counted at least ten times. This chain links TRBV20-1 with TRBJ2-7, with 8 bases lining up with TRBD2. V lost 2 bases and J lost 1; bases outside the gene matches: 4. Germline CDR1 reads DFQATT; CDR2 reads SNEGSKA (reference sequence). The CDR3 runs to 14 residues. The DNA of the CDR3 is TGCAGTGCTAGAAGACTAGCGCTGTCCTACGAGCAGTACTTC. Encoded protein: CSARRLALSYEQYF.

This clonotype was seen ten or more times. The rearrangement joins TRBV6-4 to TRBJ2-2, with 7 nucleotides matching TRBD2. The CDR3 runs to 20 residues. Trimming cost V 5 bases and J 1 base; bases outside gene matches: 19. Per germline, CDR1 MRHNA and CDR2 SNTAGT. This CDR3 reads CASSPPTLTSVRLNTGELFF. As DNA, the CDR3 is TGTGCCAGCAGTCCGCCCACCCTCACTAGCGTACGCCTGAACACCGGGGAGCTGTTTTTT.

This clonotype was seen ten or more times. The chain uses TRBV20-1 and TRBJ1-1; possible D gene TRBD1, 5 bases. V lost 1 base to trimming and J lost 0 bases, with 24 bases between them. Germline-derived CDR1 and CDR2 are DFQATT and SNEGSKA (reference sequence). This CDR3 contains 19 residues. The CDR3 DNA sequence: TGCAGTGCTAGAGGGATAGGTTTGCACAGGCAACCCATGAACACTGAAGCTTTCTTT. It specifies CSARGIGLHRQPMNTEAFF.

This clonotype was seen at least ten times. The V gene is TRBV27, the J gene TRBJ1-1; D remains unclear. Trimming shortened V by 5 bases and J by 4 bases, and 8 bases separated the two germline ends. The germline gives CDR1 MNHEY, CDR2 SMNVEV (reference sequence). The CDR3 spans 12 residues. The DNA of the CDR3 is TGTGCCAGCAGTGATCGCGGCACTGAAGCTTTCTTT. This codes for CASSDRGTEAFF.

The table lists this clonotype with many counts. The CDR3 here is CASSKGLAGLAYEQYF. As DNA, the CDR3 is TGTGCCAGCAGTAAGGGGCTAGCGGGACTCGCGTACGAGCAGTACTTC. The gene calls are TRBV6-2 or TRBV6-3 and TRBJ2-7; 9 bases are a match to TRBD2. The germline V gene has CDR1 MNHEY and CDR2 SVGEGT. The CDR3 has 16 amino acids. V was clipped by 5 bases and J by 4 bases; unmatched bases: 12.

This clonotype occurred many times. The rearrangement uses TRBV7-9 and TRBJ2-7, with D unresolved. The CDR3 is made up of 14 amino acids. Looked up from germline, CDR1 is SEHNR and CDR2 is FQNEAQ (reference sequence). Trimming removed 7 bases at V and 2 bases at J, with 15 bases between. The CDR3 DNA reads as TGTGCCAGCAATCGTTGGGGTGCGACCTACGAGCAGTACTTC. Translating gives CASNRWGATYEQYF. The variable domain in full, with the rest retrieved from reference TRBV7-9 and TRBJ2-7, is DTGVSQNPRHKITKRGQNVTFRCDPISEHNRLYWYRQTLGQGPEFLTYFQNEAQLEKSRLLSDRFSAERPKGSFSTLEIQRTEQGDSAMYLCASNRWGATYEQYFGPGTRLTVT.

In its sample, this clonotype was seen many times. This chain joins TRBV28 and TRBJ2-7; D gene unclear. CDR3 length: 15 residues. Per germline, CDR1 MDHEN and CDR2 SYDVKM. V was cut by 1 base and J by 1 base, with 11 bases left in between. The CDR3 here is CASSLLPDGSYEQYF. The DNA of the CDR3 is TGTGCCAGCAGTTTATTGCCTGATGGTTCCTACGAGCAGTACTTC.

This clonotype was seen only a few times. V usage is TRBV6-1 and J usage is TRBJ1-1; D remains unclear. This CDR3 comprises 14 residues. Germline V gives CDR1 MNHNS, CDR2 SASEGT. V lost 4 bases to trimming and J lost 1 base, with 10 bases between them. CDR3 sequence reads: CASSAKGRNTEAFF. CDR3 nucleotide sequence: TGTGCCAGCAGTGCAAAAGGACGGAACACTGAAGCTTTCTTT.

This clonotype was detected many times. The chain has TRBV12-3 or TRBV12-4 and TRBJ1-1; possible D gene TRBD1, 5 bases. The CDR3 runs 12 residues. V was cut by 4 bases and J by 5 bases, with 8 bases left in between. As DNA, the CDR3 is TGTGCCAGCAGTTGGGGGAGTACTGAAGCTTTCTTT. Its protein is CASSWGSTEAFF.

This clonotype was seen a few times. The rearrangement joins TRBV14 to TRBJ2-7; D gene uncertain. The CDR3 has 16 amino acids. CDR1 SGHDN and CDR2 FVKESK come from the germline V gene. Trimming stripped 1 base from V and 0 bases from J, with 13 bases between. The CDR3 is CASSQVRSQNSYEQYF. The CDR3 DNA follows: TGTGCCAGCAGCCAAGTCAGGAGTCAGAACTCCTACGAGCAGTACTTC.

This clonotype was observed many times. The rearrangement links TRBV12-3 or TRBV12-4 to TRBJ1-1; D unclear. The CDR3 has 14 residues. The V end lost 5 bases, the J end lost 6 bases, and 16 bases lay between the germline ends. The CDR3 loop reads CASSPRTLSPEAFF. CDR3 bases: TGTGCCAGCAGTCCCCGGACCTTATCCCCTGAAGCTTTCTTT.

As regards this clonotype: This may arise from a read error, as a much more abundant clone is one base away. The chain has TRBV20-1 and TRBJ2-5; D gene unclear. Germline values: CDR1 DFQATT, CDR2 SNEGSKA (reference sequence). This CDR3 has 13 residues. The CDR3, as DNA: TGCAGTGCTAGAAGGGAACGTCAAGAGACCCGGTACTTC. This sequence encodes CSARRERQETRYF.

This clonotype was seen many times. The rearrangement joins TRBV9 to TRBJ2-5; 7 positions match TRBD2. Germline CDR1 reads SGDLS; CDR2 reads YYNGEE. This CDR3 region has 16 residues. After removal of 2 bases from V and 1 base from J, the junction contained 8 bases not matched to a gene. The CDR3 DNA follows: TGTGCCAGCAGCGTGAGTGCTAGCGGAAGCCAAGAGACCCAGTACTTC. As protein: CASSVSASGSQETQYF.

This clonotype occurred many times. The chain has TRBV29-1 and TRBJ2-7; possibly TRBD1 for D (6 bases). V was cut by 5 bases and J by 5 bases, with 13 bases left in between. Germline-derived CDR1 and CDR2 are SQVTM and ANQGSEA. The length of the CDR3 is 12 residues. The CDR3 sequence: CSVKTTGNEQYF. For the CDR3, the DNA is TGCAGCGTTAAAACCACAGGGAACGAGCAGTACTTC.

The table lists this clonotype with many counts. The CDR3 coding sequence is TGCAGTGCTAGAGAGAAAGGGAACATGAACACTGAAGCTTTCTTT. Amino acid sequence: CSAREKGNMNTEAFF. The rearrangement joins TRBV20-1 to TRBJ1-1, with D uncertain. Germline-derived CDR1 and CDR2 are DFQATT and SNEGSKA (reference sequence). V was cut by 0 bases and J by 0 bases, with 11 bases left in between. The CDR3 contains 15 residues.

This clonotype has just a few counts. V gene TRBV6-1 combines with J gene TRBJ1-2; 9 nucleotides match TRBD1. This CDR3 has 14 amino acids. Germline CDR1 and CDR2: MNHNS and SASEGT. The trim removed 5 bases at V and 8 bases at J, leaving 9 bases unmatched. The CDR3 spells CASSRGTGGTGYTF. The CDR3 coding sequence is TGTGCCAGCAGTCGCGGTACAGGGGGCACGGGCTACACCTTC.

This clonotype was recorded only once. The chain carries TRBV7-2 and TRBJ2-5, with 8 nucleotides matching TRBD1. With 4 bases clipped from V and 5 bases from J, the junction kept 6 bases outside the gene matches. This CDR3 spans 14 amino acids. Germline assignment: CDR1 SGHTA and CDR2 FQGNSA. The DNA of the CDR3 is TGTGCCAGCAGCTCGGACAGGGTCCTGGAGACCCAGTACTTC. Protein: CASSSDRVLETQYF.

This clonotype was picked up many times. The J gene is TRBJ2-5, the V gene TRBV5-1; 11 bases fit TRBD2. V was clipped by 6 bases and J by 0 bases; unmatched bases: 7. Germline CDR1 and CDR2: SGHRS and YFSETQ. The CDR3 covers 16 residues. The CDR3 DNA is TGCGCCAGCACCACCGGACTAGCGGGCTACCAAGAGACCCAGTACTTC. Translating gives CASTTGLAGYQETQYF.

This clonotype was seen repeatedly, ten times or more. The chain carries TRBV2 and TRBJ2-2; 11 positions agree with TRBD2. Germline lookup yields CDR1 SNHLY and CDR2 FYNNEI. The trim removed 7 bases at V and 4 bases at J, leaving 11 bases unmatched. The CDR3 is 17 residues long. Here the CDR3 reads CASTQLLAGDSTGELFF. The CDR3 coding sequence is TGTGCCAGCACCCAGCTACTAGCGGGAGACAGCACCGGGGAGCTGTTTTTT.

The chain has TRBV28 and TRBJ2-7; 7 bases match TRBD2. CDR3 length: 15 residues. V lost 5 bases to trimming and J lost 2 bases; unmatched junction nucleotides: 9. The germline CDR1 and CDR2 sequences are MDHEN and SYDVKM. The CDR3 region is CASSHPGLRTYEQYF. The CDR3 DNA follows: TGTGCCAGCAGTCACCCGGGACTACGAACCTACGAGCAGTACTTC.

The sample holds many counts of this clonotype. The chain recombines TRBV20-1 with TRBJ2-5; D is perhaps TRBD2 (6 bases). V dropped 5 bases and J dropped 1 base, with 14 bases sitting between them. The CDR3 is made up of 14 amino acids. Germline V CDR1 and CDR2: DFQATT, SNEGSKA (reference sequence). The CDR3 is CSALEAGTQETQYF. DNA for the CDR3: TGCAGTGCTCTCGAGGCGGGAACCCAAGAGACCCAGTACTTC.

This clonotype has a handful of counts. The CDR3 loop reads CAWTRGWKTEAFF. As DNA, the CDR3 is TGTGCCTGGACCAGAGGGTGGAAGACTGAAGCTTTCTTT. The chain joins TRBV30 to TRBJ1-1; D is unclear. This CDR3 region has 13 residues. CDR1 GTSNPN and CDR2 SVGIG come from the germline V gene (reference sequence). The germline V and J ends were trimmed by 4 bases and 5 bases, with 14 bases remaining between them.